The T cell receptor (beta chain) described here comes from a study of shared clonotypes between healthy human individuals. With respect to this clone: What it recognizes is unknown.

After removal of 2 bases from V and 5 bases from J, the junction contained 5 bases not matched to a gene. The germline V gene has CDR1 MNHNY and CDR2 SVGAGI (reference sequence). The CDR3 is 15 residues long. Libraries were prepared by immunoSEQ multiplex PCR; TCRdb keeps only in-frame clonotypes and omits some of them. Among 110,000 or so clones, 68% were seen once, and the ten largest hold almost 25%. General study findings and limits: In a handful of donors, about 5% of naive CD4 clonotypes appeared in common.

The chain has TRBV6-6 and TRBJ1-5; TRBD1 matches at 8 bases. Sequencing was carried out using memory CD8+ T cells sorted from blood. Subset: CD45RO+ cells pooled with CCR7-negative TemRA cells. The sequence was collected from a woman in her twenties or thirties in good health. The CDR3 protein is CASSYAGGHDQPQHF. CDR3 in DNA: TGTGCCAGCAGTTACGCAGGGGGCCATGATCAGCCCCAGCATTTT.